This TCR beta chain came from a study of identical twins. Losses at the gene ends were 7 bases for V and 3 bases for J; bases not matched to a gene: 6. The CDR3 totals 14 residues. This clonotype was picked up many times. TCRdb independently ran MiXCR on the 5' RACE reads; one entry per CDR3 protein. The table lists 400,000 to 500,000 distinct CDR3 sequences, 14% of them singletons. These data also featured in a second study, about yellow fever vaccine responses in identical twins.

What was sequenced was CD4+ T cells sorted from blood. V usage is TRBV12-3 or TRBV12-4 and J usage is TRBJ1-5; 7 bases are a match to TRBD1. The clonotype comes from a woman aged 18-29 years in good health. The CDR3 reads CASNRDRHNQPQHF. The DNA for the CDR3 is TGTGCCAGCAACCGGGACAGACACAATCAGCCCCAGCATTTT.